Following are 22 T cell receptor beta chains from one sample sequenced in a study of cytotoxic CD8 clonotypes in ibrutinib-treated CLL. Produced via immunoSEQ multiplex PCR; TCRdb's table is partial and in-frame only. The data show approximately 200,000 clones, with around 72% seen just once and roughly an eighth held by the top ten. The starting material was PBMCs, obtained after 24 months of ibrutinib treatment. The receptors were gathered from a human donor with chronic lymphocytic leukemia.

The chain combines TRBV6-1 with TRBJ1-2; maybe TRBD1 (5 bases). CDR3 length: 13 amino acids. The germline V gene has CDR1 MNHNS and CDR2 SASEGT. Deletions cut 6 bases from V and 2 bases from J, with 10 bases between. CDR3 region: CASRLDRNYGYTF. CDR3 bases: TGTGCCAGCAGATTAGACAGAAACTATGGCTACACCTTC.

This clone appeared a few times. CDR3 in DNA: TGTGCCAGCTCACCGGACCAAACTAATGAAAAACTGTTTTTT. It is translated as CASSPDQTNEKLFF. The chain is built from TRBV18 and TRBJ1-4; the D is unclear. This CDR3 region has 14 residues. The V end was cut by 3 bases, the J end by 1 base, with 6 bases between. Looked up from germline, CDR1 is KGHSH and CDR2 is LQKENI.

The sample holds a few counts of this clone. This chain joins TRBV19 and TRBJ1-2; perhaps TRBD1 as D (5 bases). Germline V gene lookup returns CDR1 LNHDA and CDR2 SQIVND (reference sequence). V was clipped by 5 bases and J by 2 bases, with 12 bases between them. CDR3 length equals 14 residues. CDR3: CASSPHGTNYGYTF. CDR3 bases: TGTGCCAGTAGTCCTCATGGGACGAACTATGGCTACACCTTC.

V and J are TRBV27 and TRBJ1-4; D is possibly TRBD1 (6 bases). The CDR3 spans 13 residues. The V gene's germline CDR1 is MNHEY and CDR2 SMNVEV (reference sequence). With 7 bases removed from V and 3 bases from J, the gap between germline ends came to 9 bases. The CDR3 nucleotides read TGTGCCAGCACCAACAGGGCTAATGAAAAACTGTTTTTT. Encoded protein: CASTNRANEKLFF. The variable domain in full, with the rest retrieved from reference TRBV27 and TRBJ1-4, is EAQVTQNPRYLITVTGKKLTVTCSQNMNHEYMSWYRQDPGLGLRQIYYSMNVEVTDKGDVPEGYKVSRKEKRNFPLILESPSPNQTSLYFCASTNRANEKLFFGSGTQLSVL.

This rearrangement joins TRBV20-1 to TRBJ2-1; D unclear. Germline CDR1 reads DFQATT; CDR2 reads SNEGSKA (reference sequence). The CDR3 consists of 11 residues. The V gene lost 4 bases and the J gene lost 3 bases, with 4 bases spanning the gap. The CDR3 nucleotides are TGCAGTGCTAATATCTACAATGAGCAGTTCTTC. Translation: CSANIYNEQFF.

The V call is TRBV27, the J call TRBJ2-2, with D perhaps TRBD1 or TRBD2 (6 bases each). The CDR3 is 19 amino acids. V gave up 5 bases and J gave up 4 bases, with 26 bases separating them. The germline gives CDR1 MNHEY, CDR2 SMNVEV (reference sequence). The CDR3 DNA reads TGTGCCAGCAGTCGAAGTTTTTTGGGACGGGGGCCCCCCACCGGGGAGCTGTTTTTT. This encodes CASSRSFLGRGPPTGELFF.

V usage is TRBV13 and J usage is TRBJ1-3; 9 bases align to TRBD1. This CDR3 is built from 15 residues. V dropped 4 bases and J dropped 9; count of bases not matched to a gene: 10. CDR1 and CDR2 (germline): PRHDT, FYEKMQ (reference sequence). DNA for the CDR3: TGTGCCAGCAGCTCCCCCATGGACAGGGGCGGCACCATATATTTT. Its protein product is CASSSPMDRGGTIYF.

This clone was seen many times. The chain couples TRBV6-1 to TRBJ1-1; D is unresolved. The CDR3 length is 14 residues. V was pared by 1 base and J by 7 bases, with 13 bases between. Germline V gives CDR1 MNHNS, CDR2 SASEGT. CDR3 loop: CASSEGLGAYEAFF. The DNA for the CDR3 is TGTGCCAGCAGTGAAGGTCTGGGAGCGTATGAAGCTTTCTTT.

This chain uses TRBV29-1 with TRBJ2-2; TRBD2 agrees at 8 bases. The CDR3 contains 14 residues. Germline V lookup: CDR1 SQVTM, CDR2 ANQGSEA. The ends lost 6 bases at V and 4 bases at J; junction bases unmatched: 7. The CDR3 sequence: CSVPGLAGTGELFF. The CDR3 coding sequence is TGCAGCGTCCCCGGACTAGCTGGCACCGGGGAGCTGTTTTTT.

The chain couples TRBV6-4 to TRBJ2-1, with D perhaps matching TRBD1 (6 bases). V was clipped by 0 bases and J by 4 bases, with 10 bases between them. Germline values: CDR1 MRHNA, CDR2 SNTAGT. The CDR3 totals 15 residues. CDR3 in amino acids: CASSDSGQPYNEQFF. The CDR3 nucleotides read TGTGCCAGCAGTGACTCTGGACAGCCTTACAATGAGCAGTTCTTC.

The genes are TRBV7-9 and TRBJ1-2, with 9 bases identical to TRBD1. With 1 base clipped from V and 2 bases from J, the junction kept 2 bases outside the gene matches. The CDR3 length is 15 residues. The germline gives CDR1 SEHNR, CDR2 FQNEAQ (reference sequence). CDR3 in DNA: TGTGCCAGCAGCTTAGGACAGGGGGTGAACTATGGCTACACCTTC. Translated, it gives CASSLGQGVNYGYTF.

The gene calls are TRBV19 and TRBJ1-1, with D perhaps TRBD1 (5 bases). Germline assignment: CDR1 LNHDA and CDR2 SQIVND (reference sequence). This CDR3 is built from 14 residues. V dropped 6 bases and J dropped 4 bases, with 15 bases sitting between them. CDR3 protein: CASRKWGGTTEAFF. The DNA of the CDR3 is TGTGCCAGTAGGAAGTGGGGGGGTACCACTGAAGCTTTCTTT. Based on the CDR3 plus reference TRBV19 and TRBJ1-1, the full variable domain is DGGITQSPKYLFRKEGQNVTLSCEQNLNHDAMYWYRQDPGQGLRLIYYSQIVNDFQKGDIAEGYSVSREKKESFPLTVTSAQKNPTAFYLCASRKWGGTTEAFFGQGTRLTVV.

This sequence joins TRBV2 and TRBJ2-1; no reliable D call. From germline, CDR1 is SNHLY and CDR2 FYNNEI. The CDR3 extends over 13 amino acids. V was cut by 4 bases and J by 0 bases, with 4 bases left in between. The CDR3 nucleotides read TGTGCCAGCAGTGCGAGCTCCTACAATGAGCAGTTCTTC. Translation: CASSASSYNEQFF.

The chain couples TRBV10-3 to TRBJ2-5; D remains ambiguous. This CDR3 contains 13 residues. Germline V CDR1 and CDR2: ENHRY, SYGVKD. V was cut by 4 bases and J by 5 bases, with 11 bases left in between. Here the CDR3 DNA reads TGTGCCATCAGTGTCGGCAGGTCGGAGACCCAGTACTTC. Translation gives CAISVGRSETQYF.

J is TRBJ2-7 and V is TRBV5-4; D could derive from TRBD1 or TRBD2 (5 bases each). With 0 bases removed from V and 6 bases from J, the gap between germline ends came to 7 bases. Germline CDR1 is SGHNT and CDR2 is YYREEE (reference sequence). The CDR3 runs to 12 residues. In DNA form, the CDR3 reads TGTGCCAGCAGCTTGGTTGGGGGCGAGCAGTACTTC. Amino acids: CASSLVGGEQYF. Drawing the rest from reference TRBV5-4 and TRBJ2-7, the complete variable domain is ETGVTQSPTHLIKTRGQQVTLRCSSQSGHNTVSWYQQALGQGPQFIFQYYREEENGRGNFPPRFSGLQFPNYSSELNVNALELDDSALYLCASSLVGGEQYFGPGTRLTVT.

The chain uses TRBV5-5 and TRBJ1-5; no definite D call. The CDR3 consists of 13 residues. Looked up from germline, CDR1 is SGHKS and CDR2 is YYEKEE (reference sequence). V was cut by 4 bases and J by 7 bases, with 12 bases left in between. In DNA, the CDR3 is TGTGCCAGCAGCCAGGAGACCTCGCAGCCCCAGCATTTT. Translating gives CASSQETSQPQHF.

The rearrangement links TRBV6-6 to TRBJ2-4, with 11 bases identical to TRBD2. CDR1 and CDR2 (germline): MNHNY, SVGAGI (reference sequence). This CDR3 is 16 amino acids long. V was clipped by 6 bases and J by 6 bases; unmatched bases: 10. The CDR3 DNA reads as TGTGCCAGCAGCCATTCCATAGCGGGAGGGTTAAACATTCAGTACTTC. It is translated as CASSHSIAGGLNIQYF.

The chain combines TRBV30 with TRBJ2-1, with TRBD2 identical over 9 bases. The CDR3 is 14 residues long. V was pared by 0 bases and J by 9 bases, with 6 bases of the junction left unmatched. From germline, CDR1 is GTSNPN and CDR2 SVGIG (reference sequence). The CDR3 protein is CAWSVLREGGEQFF. CDR3 bases: TGTGCCTGGAGTGTACTGCGGGAGGGGGGTGAGCAGTTCTTC.

The V call is TRBV7-8, the J call TRBJ1-2; D possibly corresponds to TRBD1 (5 bases). Germline V gene sequence: CDR1 SGHVS, CDR2 FQNEAQ. CDR3 length: 16 amino acids. V lost 0 bases to trimming and J lost 2 bases, with 13 bases between them. The CDR3 bases are TGTGCCAGCAGCTTAGCGAGGGGAGACGGAAACTATGGCTACACCTTC. Its protein product is CASSLARGDGNYGYTF. The complete variable domain, with remaining parts taken from reference TRBV7-8 and TRBJ1-2, reads GAGVSQSPRYKVAKRGQDVALRCDPISGHVSLFWYQQALGQGPEFLTYFQNEAQLDKSGLPSDRFFAERPEGSVSTLKIQRTQQEDSAVYLCASSLARGDGNYGYTFGSGTRLTVV.

This chain connects TRBV5-6 to TRBJ2-7; maybe TRBD1 (5 bases). Trimming cost V 0 bases and J 5 bases, with 9 bases left between them. This CDR3 has 13 residues. Germline V gene sequence: CDR1 SGHDT, CDR2 YYEEEE. Here the CDR3 reads CASSLGRVNEQYF. In DNA, the CDR3 is TGTGCCAGCAGCTTGGGCAGGGTTAACGAGCAGTACTTC.

The V gene is TRBV9, the J gene TRBJ2-1; the D is unclear. Germline lookup yields CDR1 SGDLS and CDR2 YYNGEE. CDR3 length equals 13 residues. V lost 4 bases, J lost 1 base, and 6 bases lay in between. The chain's CDR3 is CASSSQSYNEQFF. The DNA for the CDR3 is TGTGCCAGCAGCTCCCAGTCCTACAATGAGCAGTTCTTC.

V and J are TRBV6-4 and TRBJ1-2, with D possibly being TRBD1 (6 bases). The ends were cut back, 5 bases at V and 3 bases at J, with 13 bases in the middle. The germline V gene has CDR1 MRHNA and CDR2 SNTAGT. This CDR3 is built from 14 residues. CDR3 sequence reads: CASSPYRDHYGYTF. CDR3 nucleotides: TGTGCCAGCAGTCCCTACAGGGATCACTATGGCTACACCTTC.